What follows are 5 T cell receptor beta chains derived from one specimen sequenced in a study of T cells expressing NK-cell markers. Following a re-call of the 5' RACE reads, TCRdb has one entry per CDR3 protein and lacks DNA. The sample shows 500,000 to 700,000 distinct CDR3 sequences, and under 4.5% sits with its ten largest clones. The sample taken for sequencing was blood T cells: a sorted CD56 or NKG2C T cell subset, CD4+ or CD8+ T cells, or bulk PBMC T cells (not recorded which). These receptors were obtained from a man between 18 and 35 years old in good health.

The rearrangement links TRBV5-1 to TRBJ1-4. This CDR3 is 15 amino acids long. Looked up from germline, CDR1 is SGHRS and CDR2 is YFSETQ. The CDR3 sequence is CASSRFREGDEKLFF.

The rearrangement uses TRBV29-1 and TRBJ2-3; the TCRdb D gene call, TRBD2, has no DNA to confirm it. Germline lookup yields CDR1 SQVTM and CDR2 ANQGSEA. This CDR3 is 14 amino acids long. CDR3 region: CSVAPSGSTDTQYF.

This chain uses TRBV6-2 or TRBV6-3 with TRBJ2-3; TCRdb lists TRBD2, though no DNA is available to test this call. The germline CDR1 and CDR2 sequences are MNHEY and SVGEGT. The length of the CDR3 is 16 residues. CDR3 sequence: CASSSVAGGHTDTQYF.

The V and J genes are TRBV4-2 and TRBJ2-1; the D gene TCRdb calls, TRBD1, cannot be checked with no DNA. Per the germline V gene, CDR1 is LGHNA and CDR2 is YNFKEQ. CDR3 length: 13 amino acids. The CDR3 region is CASSPGTGGKEFF.

This chain links TRBV5-1 with TRBJ2-1; TCRdb reports TRBD1, a call that lacks DNA to check it against. CDR3 length: 16 amino acids. Germline CDR1 SGHRS, CDR2 YFSETQ. The CDR3 loop reads CASSTSQGPLVNEQFF.